This T cell receptor (beta chain) was captured by sequencing in a study of a mutant IDH1 vaccine in newly diagnosed glioma. The protocol was immunoSEQ multiplex PCR, while the TCRdb copy is restricted to in-frame clones and leaves out a portion. The sample yields 50,000 to 75,000 clones, 75% to 85% seen once. This clone is a singleton in its sample. Its antigen is undetermined. Regarding time point: week 11, during vaccination. The content of each vaccine dose was 300 ug of mutant IDH1 20-mer peptide, and topical imiquimod accompanied it. Donor diagnoses consisted of new WHO grade 3 or 4 IDH1-mutant, ATRX-lost astrocytomas. The germline V gene encodes CDR1 SGHVS and CDR2 FQNEAQ. Trimming cost V 7 bases and J 1 base, with 13 bases left between them. The CDR3 contains 14 residues.

This TCR derives from a man aged 45-60 years with glioma. The chain recombines TRBV7-8 with TRBJ1-2; D is ambiguous. The starting material was PBMCs, obtained from a glioma patient whose treatment included an IDH1 peptide vaccine. The DNA for the CDR3 is TGTGCCAGCACCCCCCTTGGCGGTAACTATGGCTACACCTTC. It is translated as CASTPLGGNYGYTF. The variable domain in full, with the rest retrieved from reference TRBV7-8 and TRBJ1-2, is GAGVSQSPRYKVAKRGQDVALRCDPISGHVSLFWYQQALGQGPEFLTYFQNEAQLDKSGLPSDRFFAERPEGSVSTLKIQRTQQEDSAVYLCASTPLGGNYGYTFGSGTRLTVV.